The subject of this entry is one TCR beta chain. Its cognate antigen has yet to be identified. No base-level quality is on record; no much larger clone is a single base apart. PBMCs were isolated by Ficoll-Paque density gradient centrifugation. These data originate in a study of T-cell memory formation after mild COVID-19 (dated by TCRdb to the early 2020s). With respect to the entire study: TCR sequence clusters from the two donors were found to be largely donor specific. T-cell clones expanding and contracting after mild COVID-19 in two donors were tracked by longitudinal TCRalpha and TCRbeta repertoire sequencing. The cohort was made up of two young adult volunteers, one female and one male, who were previously healthy.

The paper as a whole reports these results and caveats: Only two mild cases were covered in the study, and larger cohorts including severe cases with pre-infection samples were considered necessary. Clones contracting from day 15 to 85 had balanced CD4/CD8 phenotypes, while a second wave expanding from day 15 to 37 was biased towards CD4+. The detection of some responding clones in pre-infection memory suggests that pre-existing cross-reactive memory T cells joined the SARS-CoV-2 response. Contracting CD4+ clones appeared mostly in the CM and EM memory subsets, whereas CD8+ clones were enriched in EMRA. Whether the second-wave clones peaking on day 37 were SARS-CoV-2 specific was not confirmed.

Sequencing used an Illumina NovaSeq 6000. TCRalpha and TCRbeta cDNA libraries were built by 5'RACE with constant-segment primers, adding sample barcodes and unique molecular identifiers. RNA was extracted from every sample with Trizol reagent. Libraries were amplified in two PCR steps, with a second sample barcode and Illumina TruSeq adapters added in the second step. The libraries were sequenced on an Illumina NovaSeq using 2 x 150 bp paired-end reads. In the authors' own workflow: Demultiplexing of reads and collapsing into UMI-guided consensus sequences were performed with migec v1.2.7. Using mixcr v2.1.11, UMI consensuses were aligned to TRA and TRB V and J templates and then assembled into clonotypes. Expanded or contracted clonotypes were those called significant by both edgeR and NoisET, with noise models trained on biological replicates. For edgeR calls, the cutoffs were a false discovery rate-adjusted p below 0.01 and a log2 fold-change threshold of 1. As an exploratory analysis of dynamics, max-normalized trajectories of the 1000 most abundant clonotypes were examined with PCA combined with hierarchical clustering. The CD4 or CD8 phenotype of responding clones was assigned using the separately sequenced CD4+ and CD8+ repertoires. In TCRdb, the public reads were trimmed at Q25 with fastp and aligned with MiXCR, with productive beta chains retained. Each CDR3 protein appears once, grouped with its most common genes and DNA. TCRdb, not the authors, supplied the V and J calls. This sample holds hundreds of thousands of distinct CDR3 sequences; 15% to 20% were observed only once. About 22% of the sample goes to the ten largest clones.

The sequence came from a man between 18 and 35 years old who had mild COVID-19 (a few samples of this study predate the infection). The sample titles of this study are shuffled in the database, so cell type and time point are left out; the donor was told from shared clones. The sequenced sample was PBMCs or a T cell subset sorted from them (not recorded which).

DNA sequence: TGTGCCAGCAGCTTACCGGGACAGGCTGGAAACACCATATATTTT. Its protein reads: CASSLPGQAGNTIYF. The rearranged segments are TRBV7-9 and TRBJ1-3; the junction holds 8 bases that match TRBD1. The CDR3 goes from the cysteine to the phenylalanine over 15 residues. The DNA shown is the 45-base CDR3, in frame from base 1. Compared with germline, V lacks 2 bases and J lacks 2 bases; bases without a gene match: 2. The germline V gene (reference sequence) yields SEHNR for CDR1 and FQNEAQ for CDR2. With the portions outside the CDR3 filled from the reference TRBV7-9 and TRBJ1-3 genes, the complete variable region becomes DTGVSQNPRHKITKRGQNVTFRCDPISEHNRLYWYRQTLGQGPEFLTYFQNEAQLEKSRLLSDRFSAERPKGSFSTLEIQRTEQGDSAMYLCASSLPGQAGNTIYFGEGSWLTVV.